This T cell receptor beta chain was retrieved from a study of breast tumors, draining lymph nodes, adjacent tissues. Findings and caveats of the study: Tumor and nontumor repertoires were significantly more similar in luminal-like than in basal-like breast cancer. That most tumor T cells come from lymph nodes remained unproven.

From the multiplex PCR reads, TCRdb called clonotypes with MiXCR, one entry per CDR3 protein. In the table there are approximately 130,000 distinct CDR3 sequences, more than 20% of which are singletons. This clonotype has at least ten counts. Its target is not known. The lymph nodes were axillary draining lymph nodes from breast cancer patients. The CDR3 is 15 residues long. J was trimmed by 5 bases and V by 3 bases; bases with no gene match: 8. Germline CDR1 DFQATT, CDR2 SNEGSKA (reference sequence). This rearrangement joins TRBV20-1 to TRBJ2-1; 9 nucleotides match TRBD1. Sequenced material: axillary lymph node tissue. The source of this sequence is a female donor with breast cancer. Some clones in this sample may be carry-over from other donors' samples. In DNA, the CDR3 is TGCAGTGCTAGTTTGGGGGACAGGGCACACAATGAGCAGTTCTTC. Its protein product is CSASLGDRAHNEQFF.